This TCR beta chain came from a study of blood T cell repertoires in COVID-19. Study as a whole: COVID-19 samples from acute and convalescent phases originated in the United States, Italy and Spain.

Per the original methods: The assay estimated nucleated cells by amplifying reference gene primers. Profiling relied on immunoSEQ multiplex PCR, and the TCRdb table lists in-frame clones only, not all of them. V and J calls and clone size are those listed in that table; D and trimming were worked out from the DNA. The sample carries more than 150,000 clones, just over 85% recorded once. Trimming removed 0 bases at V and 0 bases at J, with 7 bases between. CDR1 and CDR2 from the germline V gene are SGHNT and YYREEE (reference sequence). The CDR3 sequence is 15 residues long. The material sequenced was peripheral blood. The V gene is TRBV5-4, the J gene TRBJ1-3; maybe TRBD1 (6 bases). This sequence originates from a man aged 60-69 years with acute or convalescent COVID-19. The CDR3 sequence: CASSLGGHSGNTIYF. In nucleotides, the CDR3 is TGTGCCAGCAGCTTGGGGGGGCACTCTGGAAACACCATATATTTT. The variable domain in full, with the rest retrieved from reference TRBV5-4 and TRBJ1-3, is ETGVTQSPTHLIKTRGQQVTLRCSSQSGHNTVSWYQQALGQGPQFIFQYYREEENGRGNFPPRFSGLQFPNYSSELNVNALELDDSALYLCASSLGGHSGNTIYFGEGSWLTVV.